These 4 T cell receptor beta chains share one sample of origin, sequenced in a study of cytomegalovirus exposure and HLA in healthy donors. Generated by immunoSEQ multiplex PCR, the TCRdb table keeps only in-frame clones and is missing some. The repertoire holds about 200,000 clones, about 81% seen once, with less than 1.5% in the top ten. Material for sequencing was PBMCs. All receptors derive from a woman aged 30 to 39 in good health and CMV-seronegative.

V gene TRBV28 combines with J gene TRBJ1-1; tentative D call: TRBD1 (6 bases). Per germline, CDR1 MDHEN and CDR2 SYDVKM. V gave up 7 bases and J gave up 4 bases, with 19 bases separating them. The CDR3 length is 15 residues. This CDR3 reads CASTLARGSGTEAFF. CDR3 sequence (DNA): TGTGCCAGCACCCTCGCCAGGGGATCGGGCACTGAAGCTTTCTTT.

The table lists this clone with a count of one. The chain couples TRBV19 to TRBJ1-1, with 9 bases fitting TRBD1. CDR1 is LNHDA and CDR2 is SQIVND in the germline V gene (reference sequence). V trimming: 5 bases; J trimming: 5 bases; junction bases outside the gene matches: 6. This CDR3 has 14 residues. CDR3 region: CASSGTGIVTEAFF. The CDR3 nucleotides read TGTGCCAGTAGTGGGACAGGGATCGTGACTGAAGCTTTCTTT.

CDR3: CASSFRGNYGYTF. The CDR3 DNA sequence: TGTGCCAGCAGTTTCAGGGGCAACTATGGCTACACCTTC. The chain recombines TRBV28 with TRBJ1-2; a possible D gene is TRBD1 (6 bases). In germline, CDR1 is MDHEN, CDR2 SYDVKM. Trimming removed 3 bases at V and 2 bases at J, with 7 bases between. This CDR3 region has 13 residues.

This rearrangement joins TRBV27 to TRBJ1-3; D ambiguous. V lost 3 bases and J lost 4, with 10 bases in between. The germline V gene encodes CDR1 MNHEY and CDR2 SMNVEV (reference sequence). The CDR3 extends over 14 amino acids. The CDR3 nucleotides read TGTGCCAGCAGTTTCGGGGTCAGGGGAAACACCATATATTTT. This encodes CASSFGVRGNTIYF.